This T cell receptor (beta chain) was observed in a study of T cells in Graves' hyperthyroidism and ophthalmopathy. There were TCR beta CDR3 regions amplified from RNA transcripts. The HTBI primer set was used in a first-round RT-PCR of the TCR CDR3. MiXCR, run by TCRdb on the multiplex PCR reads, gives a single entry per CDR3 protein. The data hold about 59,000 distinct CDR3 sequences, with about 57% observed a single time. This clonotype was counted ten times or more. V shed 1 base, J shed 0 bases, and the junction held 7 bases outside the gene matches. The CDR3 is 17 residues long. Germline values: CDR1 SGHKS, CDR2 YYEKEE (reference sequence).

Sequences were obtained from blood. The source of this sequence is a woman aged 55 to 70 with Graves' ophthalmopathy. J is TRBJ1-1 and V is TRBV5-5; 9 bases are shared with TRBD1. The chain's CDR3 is CASSLLQGATMNTEAFF. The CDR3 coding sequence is TGTGCCAGCAGCTTGTTACAGGGGGCGACTATGAACACTGAAGCTTTCTTT. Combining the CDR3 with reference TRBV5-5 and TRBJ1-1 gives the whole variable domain DAGVTQSPTHLIKTRGQQVTLRCSPISGHKSVSWYQQVLGQGPQFIFQYYEKEERGRGNFPDRFSARQFPNYSSELNVNALLLGDSALYLCASSLLQGATMNTEAFFGQGTRLTVV.